The clone carrying this T cell receptor (beta chain) appeared a few times. This specimen belongs to a study of blood T cells in healthy people across ages. Primed by a sample-barcoded 5' primer and a J-beta primer mix, a second PCR proceeded for about 6 to 11 cycles. TCRdb used MiXCR to reprocess the 5' RACE reads, holding one entry per CDR3 protein. The table records roughly 1,000,000 distinct CDR3 sequences, around 25% of them present only once. V shed 6 bases and J shed 0 bases, with 10 bases lying between them. Germline CDR1 SGHRS, CDR2 YFSETQ. The CDR3 length is 14 residues. The same data also contributed to another study, on T cells of mothers and their children. From that study: At a rate of approximately 1.5 ug per 15 ul, cDNA synthesis received all of the extracted RNA.

Material for sequencing was blood. The source of this sequence is a girl aged 2 to 9 in good health. V and J are TRBV5-1 and TRBJ2-1, with D hard to call. In nucleotides, the CDR3 is TGCGCCAGCAACCTGGCCTCCTCCTACAATGAGCAGTTCTTC. Protein: CASNLASSYNEQFF.